This TCR beta chain was sequenced during a study of control samples from healthy donors and cancer patients. CDR1 is MNHNS and CDR2 is SASEGT in the germline V gene. V was clipped by 4 bases and J by 4 bases, with 16 bases between them. This CDR3 has 16 amino acids. The assay was immunoSEQ multiplex PCR, and TCRdb's table has in-frame clones only and misses some. The sample holds about 21,000 clones, around four fifths seen once. The material sequenced was PBMCs. The chain employs TRBV6-1 and TRBJ2-2, with TRBD2 as a possible D gene (6 bases). The sequence derives from a man aged 60-69 years with colorectal cancer. CDR3 nucleotide sequence: TGTGCCAGCAGTGGTCCGGTAGCGGCACCCACCGGGGAGCTGTTTTTT. Translated: CASSGPVAAPTGELFF.